This TCR beta chain derives from a study of control samples from healthy donors and cancer patients. The CDR3 is 12 amino acids. V was shortened by 1 base and J by 6 bases, with 6 bases between the two germline ends. Some clones are missing from TCRdb's copy, which holds only in-frame ones; the method was immunoSEQ multiplex PCR. Counted here are tens of thousands of clones, 91% occurring once; the ten biggest clones make up approximately 12%. The chain couples TRBV12-3 or TRBV12-4 to TRBJ1-1; D ambiguous. The clonotype was recovered from a man aged 45-60 years with lung cancer. Specimen: PBMCs. The CDR3 bases are TGTGCCAGCAGTTTAGGGCAACCTGAAGCTTTCTTT. Protein: CASSLGQPEAFF.